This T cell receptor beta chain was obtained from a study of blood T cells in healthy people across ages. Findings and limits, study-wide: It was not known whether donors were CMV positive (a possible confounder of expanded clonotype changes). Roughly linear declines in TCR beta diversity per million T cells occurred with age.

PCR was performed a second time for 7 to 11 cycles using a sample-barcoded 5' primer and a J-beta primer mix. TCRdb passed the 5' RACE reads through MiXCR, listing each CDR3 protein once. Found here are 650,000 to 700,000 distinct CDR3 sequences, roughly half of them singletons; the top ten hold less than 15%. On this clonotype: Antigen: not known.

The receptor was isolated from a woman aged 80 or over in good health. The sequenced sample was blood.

CDR3 sequence reads: CASSAGSWAETQYF. In nucleotides, the CDR3 is TGTGCCAGCAGTGCCGGGAGCTGGGCAGAGACCCAGTACTTC. The chain carries TRBV25-1 and TRBJ2-7; TRBD2 is a possible D gene (6 bases). The better agreement between TRBJ2-5 and the DNA end casts doubt on the J call. This CDR3 spans 14 amino acids. Germline values: CDR1 MGHDK, CDR2 SYGVNS.